Listed here are 4 T cell receptor beta chains from one sample, sequenced in a study of tumor-infiltrating lymphocytes in primary liver carcinoma. Total RNA amounting to 500 ng was the source from which TCR beta cDNA was made with a constant-region primer. Construction of TCR beta libraries relied on three successive nested multiplex PCR rounds employing slightly modified ARM-PCR. A C-beta reverse primer and TRBV1-TRBV30 forward primers served in each of the first two PCR rounds, at 10 cycles apiece. MiXCR, run by TCRdb on the multiplex PCR reads, gives a single entry per CDR3 protein. The table records approximately 190,000 distinct CDR3 sequences, approximately 86% of them present only once. The study co-extracted DNA and RNA from around 20-30 mg of unsorted bulk tissue. Sequenced input: tumor tissue from primary liver carcinoma. The receptor source for this set is a man aged 40-55 years with primary liver carcinoma and hepatitis B virus infection.

This clonotype was picked up one time. The conserved phenylalanine or tryptophan is not found at the CDR3 terminus, so this likely reflects a read error. Because the CDR3's place on the DNA is in doubt, the DNA is left out and the CDR3 is given as listed by TCRdb. CDR3 in amino acids: CASNPVGLVPETLYS. This chain links TRBV11-2 with TRBJ2-5; the table's TRBD2 call for D was not verified on the DNA. The CDR3 is 15 residues long, ends included. Germline V lookup: CDR1 SGHAT, CDR2 FQNNGV.

Concerning this clonotype: A junction boundary mismatches the germline segment, possibly from a read error. This sequence joins TRBV6-5 and TRBJ1-2; no reliable D call. Germline-derived CDR1 and CDR2 are MNHEY and SVGAGI. This CDR3 region has 12 residues. The CDR3 region has the DNA TGTGCCACCCTAAACCTTGCCGCAATGCACGCCTTC. Protein product: CATLNLAAMHAF.

The J gene is TRBJ2-7, the V gene TRBV6-2 or TRBV6-3, with no clear D. Germline lookup yields CDR1 MNHEY and CDR2 SVGEGT. This CDR3 has 15 residues. Trimming removed 0 bases at V and 0 bases at J, with 9 bases between. In DNA form, the CDR3 reads TGTGCCAGCAGTTACTCCGGTGGTAACTCCTACGAGCAGTACTTC. It codes for CASSYSGGNSYEQYF.

A few counts support this clonotype. This clone may be a read error of a much larger clone one base away. The V call is TRBV12-3 or TRBV12-4, the J call TRBJ1-1; D perhaps matches TRBD1 (5 bases). With 3 bases removed from V and 8 bases from J, the gap between germline ends came to 13 bases. The CDR3 consists of 13 residues. Here the CDR3 reads CASSFAGRTEAFF. Here the CDR3 DNA reads TGTGCCAGCAGTTTTGCGGGACGGACGGAAGCTTTCTTT.